A single sample is the source of the 7 T cell receptor beta chains below, sequenced in a study of T cells in Graves' hyperthyroidism and ophthalmopathy. TCR beta CDR3 regions were amplified from RNA transcripts. During a first-round RT-PCR of the TCR CDR3, the HTBI primer set was used. MiXCR was run by TCRdb on the multiplex PCR reads, yielding one entry per CDR3 protein. Of about 250,000 distinct CDR3 sequences detected, over 12% appear once; the ten largest clones hold around 30%. Sequencing was carried out using blood. The receptors originated from a woman between 50 and 59 years old with Graves' hyperthyroidism that later progressed to Graves' ophthalmopathy.

This clonotype turned up a few times. The J gene is TRBJ1-6, the V gene TRBV24-1; D remains ambiguous. The CDR3 sequence is 14 residues long. V dropped 5 bases and J dropped 7 bases, with 11 bases sitting between them. In germline, CDR1 is KGHDR, CDR2 SFDVKD. Here the CDR3 reads CATSAQGANSPLHF. CDR3 sequence (DNA): TGTGCCACCAGTGCCCAAGGAGCAAATTCACCCCTCCACTTT.

This clonotype has ten or more counts. V usage is TRBV20-1 and J usage is TRBJ2-3; 8 positions match TRBD2. The V and J ends lost 3 bases and 3 bases, in that order; junction bases with no gene match: 5. CDR1 is DFQATT and CDR2 is SNEGSKA in the germline V gene (reference sequence). The CDR3 loop spans 14 amino acids. The CDR3 is CSASPGGGTDTQYF. CDR3 nucleotides: TGCAGTGCTAGCCCGGGAGGGGGAACAGATACGCAGTATTTT.

A few counts support this clonotype. The chain recombines TRBV6-5 with TRBJ2-6; D may be TRBD2 (5 bases). This CDR3 is built from 17 residues. Trimming removed 0 bases from V and 0 bases from J, with 9 bases in between. Germline assignment: CDR1 MNHEY and CDR2 SVGAGI. The CDR3 is CASSYSWETSGANVLTF. The CDR3 bases are TGTGCCAGCAGTTACTCGTGGGAGACCTCTGGGGCCAACGTCCTGACTTTC.

This clonotype was seen a handful of times. The V and J genes are TRBV27 and TRBJ1-6, with TRBD1 matching 8 bases. Germline CDR1 and CDR2: MNHEY and SMNVEV (reference sequence). This CDR3 spans 13 amino acids. V lost 6 bases and J lost 9; bases outside the gene matches: 4. The chain's CDR3 is CASRGTGLSPLHF. In nucleotides, the CDR3 is TGTGCCAGCAGGGGGACAGGTCTTTCACCCCTCCACTTT.

This clonotype has a count of ten or more. The chain recombines TRBV27 with TRBJ1-5; D gene ambiguous. The CDR3 loop spans 14 amino acids. Trimming removed 5 bases from V and 6 bases from J, with 14 bases in between. Germline CDR1 MNHEY, CDR2 SMNVEV (reference sequence). Written as DNA, the CDR3 is TGTGCCAGCAGTCTGGACCGCAAGGGTCAGCCCCAGCATTTT. Amino acid sequence: CASSLDRKGQPQHF.

This clonotype appeared many times. The genes are TRBV20-1 and TRBJ1-6; D may be TRBD1 (5 bases). Germline V gene sequence: CDR1 DFQATT, CDR2 SNEGSKA (reference sequence). V gave up 5 bases and J gave up 0 bases, with 11 bases separating them. There are 15 residues in the CDR3. This CDR3 is CSAADSSSYNSPLHF. As DNA, the CDR3 is TGCAGTGCTGCCGACAGTAGCTCCTATAATTCACCCCTCCACTTT.

This clonotype was recorded a few times. This chain joins TRBV5-1 and TRBJ1-6; D might be TRBD1 (6 bases). Trimming stripped 5 bases from V and 5 bases from J, with 11 bases between. This CDR3 contains 14 residues. The germline V gene has CDR1 SGHRS and CDR2 YFSETQ. The CDR3 spells CASRVGQNNSPLHF. The CDR3 nucleotides are TGCGCCAGCAGGGTTGGACAGAATAATTCACCCCTCCACTTT.